The 10 T cell receptor beta chains in this list originate from one sample, sequenced in a study of T cell repertoires in cytomegalovirus infection. Their specific antigens are unknown. TCRdb re-called the reads through MiXCR, storing one row per CDR3 protein. The sample records about 130,000 distinct CDR3 sequences, around 32% being singletons. This material consisted of CD8+ T cells from cultured PBMCs, taken from culture after CMV antigen stimulation. These receptor sequences come from a human donor in good health (CMV status not recorded). Some clones in this sample may be carry-over from other donors' samples.

The rearrangement links TRBV7-4 to TRBJ2-2, with TRBD2 identical over 15 bases. Germline-derived CDR1 and CDR2 are SGHVT and SQSDAQ. The junction had 9 bases not matched to a gene; V was cut back by 3 bases and J by 4 bases. This CDR3 is 19 amino acids long. CDR3: CASSFPGLAGGRGTGELFF. The CDR3 bases are TGTGCCAGCAGCTTTCCCGGACTAGCGGGGGGGCGCGGCACCGGGGAGCTGTTTTTT.

In its sample, this clonotype was seen a few times. V is TRBV28 and J is TRBJ1-5; D is possibly TRBD1 (6 bases). This CDR3 contains 14 residues. V gave up 5 bases and J gave up 8 bases, with 16 bases separating them. Per germline, CDR1 MDHEN and CDR2 SYDVKM. CDR3 DNA: TGTGCCAGCAGTCCCCAAGGATCAGGGGAGCCCCAGCATTTT. Amino acid sequence: CASSPQGSGEPQHF.

This clonotype was detected a few times. This chain links TRBV7-2 with TRBJ2-7, with TRBD2 matching over 10 bases. The CDR3 is 16 residues long. Germline V CDR1 and CDR2: SGHTA, FQGNSA. J gave up 4 bases and V 2 bases, and 8 bases lay outside the gene matches. This CDR3 reads CASSLHPASGGYEQYF. The CDR3 DNA reads TGTGCCAGCAGCTTACATCCGGCTAGCGGGGGTTACGAGCAGTACTTC.

The rearrangement links TRBV2 to TRBJ1-1, with 10 bases identical to TRBD1. J lost 7 bases, V lost 4 bases, and 6 bases had no gene match. This CDR3 region has 14 residues. The V gene's germline CDR1 is SNHLY and CDR2 FYNNEI. As DNA, the CDR3 is TGTGCCAGCAGTGTCTGGACAGGGGGGGTTGAAGCTTTCTTT. Protein sequence: CASSVWTGGVEAFF.

The J gene is TRBJ2-3, the V gene TRBV19, with 11 bases fitting TRBD2. This CDR3 contains 17 residues. J was trimmed by 2 bases and V by 1 base; bases with no gene match: 5. Germline CDR1 is LNHDA and CDR2 is SQIVND (reference sequence). The CDR3 region is CASSIGATSGVTDTQYF. The CDR3 DNA is TGTGCCAGTAGTATAGGAGCGACTAGCGGGGTCACAGATACGCAGTATTTT.

The rearrangement uses TRBV7-2 and TRBJ1-1; tentative D call: TRBD1 (5 bases). V lost 1 base and J lost 6, with 9 bases in between. Germline CDR1 and CDR2: SGHTA and FQGNSA. There are 13 residues in the CDR3. CDR3 amino acids: CASSLDLGAEAFF. CDR3 DNA: TGTGCCAGCAGCTTAGATTTGGGGGCTGAAGCTTTCTTT.

The chain uses TRBV20-1 and TRBJ2-7; D perhaps matches TRBD1 (5 bases). The V end was cut by 3 bases, the J end by 3 bases, with 15 bases between. Germline V CDR1 and CDR2: DFQATT, SNEGSKA (reference sequence). The CDR3 is 14 amino acids. DNA for the CDR3: TGCAGTGCTAGTGTTCCCGACAGAAACTACGAGCAGTACTTC. It codes for CSASVPDRNYEQYF.

This chain's CDR3 is CASSFLAGVQDEQFF. In nucleotides, the CDR3 is TGTGCCAGCAGCTTTCTAGCGGGGGTCCAGGATGAGCAGTTCTTC. The chain is built from TRBV4-2 and TRBJ2-1; 10 positions agree with TRBD2. V shed 5 bases, J shed 8 bases, and the junction held 9 bases outside the gene matches. This CDR3 region has 15 residues. Germline values: CDR1 LGHNA, CDR2 YNFKEQ.

This chain joins TRBV27 and TRBJ1-1; D is uncertain. Germline values: CDR1 MNHEY, CDR2 SMNVEV (reference sequence). V lost 6 bases, J lost 7 bases, and 15 bases lay in between. The CDR3 consists of 13 residues. CDR3 DNA sequence: TGTGCCAGCAGCATCTGGTCGGCGAGTGAAGCTTTCTTT. It specifies CASSIWSASEAFF.

This clonotype has a handful of counts. The CDR3 here is CASSPEGWDRDEAFF. CDR3 nucleotide sequence: TGTGCCAGCAGCCCAGAGGGTTGGGACAGGGACGAAGCTTTCTTT. J is TRBJ1-1 and V is TRBV7-9; 9 bases are shared with TRBD1. J lost 8 bases, V lost 5 bases, and 12 bases had no gene match. Germline values: CDR1 SEHNR, CDR2 FQNEAQ (reference sequence). The CDR3 runs 15 residues.